This T cell receptor beta chain was recorded in a study of T cells in Graves' hyperthyroidism and ophthalmopathy. This clonotype appeared many times. Its antigen is as yet unknown. With a duration under 2 months, the hyperthyroidism was newly diagnosed in patients aged 18 to 65. Thyroid ultrasound and orbital computed tomography, with clinical symptoms and serum thyroxine and TRAb, informed diagnoses. J was trimmed by 1 base and V by 3 bases; bases with no gene match: 3. CDR1 is MDHEN and CDR2 is SYDVKM in the germline V gene. The CDR3 runs to 15 residues. Study observations and caveats: Among clonotypes expanded in thyroid above 0.001, most were also found in blood. It was a median approximately six months before onset that the model predicted ophthalmopathy.

Template material for amplifying TCR beta CDR3 regions consisted of RNA transcripts. The TCR CDR3 first-round RT-PCR relied on the HTBI primer set. TCRdb passed the multiplex PCR reads through MiXCR, listing each CDR3 protein once. The table lists about 210,000 distinct CDR3 sequences, more than 15% of them singletons, with under 65% in the top ten. The V and J genes are TRBV28 and TRBJ2-7, with TRBD2 identical over 10 bases. The TCR sequence derives from a man aged 45 to 65 with Graves' hyperthyroidism. Sequences were obtained from blood. CDR3 in DNA: TGTGCCAGCAGTTTGGGACTAGCGAGATCCTACGAGCAGTACTTC. The encoded protein is CASSLGLARSYEQYF.